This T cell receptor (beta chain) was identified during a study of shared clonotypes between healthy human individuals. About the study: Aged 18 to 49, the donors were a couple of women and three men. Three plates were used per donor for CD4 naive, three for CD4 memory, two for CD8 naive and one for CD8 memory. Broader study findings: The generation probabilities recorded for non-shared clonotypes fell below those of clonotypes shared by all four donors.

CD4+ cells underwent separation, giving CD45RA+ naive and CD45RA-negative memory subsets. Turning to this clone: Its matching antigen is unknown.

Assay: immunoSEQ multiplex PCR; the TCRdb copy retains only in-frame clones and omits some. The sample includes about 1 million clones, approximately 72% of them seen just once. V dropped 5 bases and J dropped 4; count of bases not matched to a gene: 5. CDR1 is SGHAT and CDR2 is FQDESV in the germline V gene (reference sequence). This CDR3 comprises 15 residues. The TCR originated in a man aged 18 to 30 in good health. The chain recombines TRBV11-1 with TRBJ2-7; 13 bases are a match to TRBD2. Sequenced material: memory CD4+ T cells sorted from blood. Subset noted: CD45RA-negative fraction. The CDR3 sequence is CASSPTSGGTYEQYF. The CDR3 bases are TGTGCCAGCAGCCCGACTAGCGGGGGGACATACGAGCAGTACTTC.